Listed here are 31 T cell receptor beta chains from one sample, sequenced in a study of blood T cell repertoires in COVID-19. Libraries were prepared by immunoSEQ multiplex PCR; TCRdb keeps only in-frame clonotypes and omits some of them. The table records about 71,000 clones, 89% of them present only once. Material for sequencing was peripheral blood. The receptors derive from a man between 45 and 60 years old with active COVID-19.

The chain couples TRBV5-1 to TRBJ1-1; weak D call: TRBD1 (5 bases). Trimming took 5 bases from V and 0 from J, leaving 20 bases between them. CDR3 length: 17 residues. Germline V gene sequence: CDR1 SGHRS, CDR2 YFSETQ. The CDR3 DNA sequence: TGCGCCAGCAGGTTCACACCCCACGACAGTCTGAACACTGAAGCTTTCTTT. Translating gives CASRFTPHDSLNTEAFF.

V and J are TRBV11-2 and TRBJ1-3; D gene ambiguous. This CDR3 is 18 amino acids long. Germline V gene sequence: CDR1 SGHAT, CDR2 FQNNGV. V shed 4 bases and J shed 0 bases, with 19 bases lying between them. The CDR3 region is CASSSPGSSFYSGNTIYF. In DNA form, the CDR3 reads TGTGCCAGCAGCTCCCCCGGGTCTTCCTTCTACTCTGGAAACACCATATATTTT.

The chain couples TRBV6-5 to TRBJ1-1; TRBD1 matches at 9 bases. The J segment lost 5 bases and the V segment lost 7 bases, leaving 8 bases of the junction unmatched. CDR3 length: 14 amino acids. Germline V gives CDR1 MNHEY, CDR2 SVGAGI. The CDR3 loop reads CASTPDRGGTEAFF. The DNA of the CDR3 is TGTGCCAGCACCCCGGACAGGGGTGGGACTGAAGCTTTCTTT.

The chain links TRBV4-1 to TRBJ1-3, with 8 bases lining up with TRBD1. This CDR3 has 13 residues. Germline assignment: CDR1 MGHRA and CDR2 YSYEKL. J gave up 8 bases and V 2 bases, and 2 bases lay outside the gene matches. CDR3 region: CASSQQGADTIYF. The CDR3, as DNA: TGCGCCAGCAGCCAACAGGGGGCGGACACCATATATTTT.

J is TRBJ2-6 and V is TRBV19; D not resolved. V lost 3 bases and J lost 1, with 4 bases in between. The CDR3 has 14 residues. CDR1 is LNHDA, CDR2 SQIVND, per germline (reference sequence). CDR3 in amino acids: CASSIRSGANVLTF. CDR3 coding DNA: TGTGCCAGTAGTATCCGGTCTGGGGCCAACGTCCTGACTTTC. Supplemented by reference TRBV19 and TRBJ2-6, the full variable domain reads DGGITQSPKYLFRKEGQNVTLSCEQNLNHDAMYWYRQDPGQGLRLIYYSQIVNDFQKGDIAEGYSVSREKKESFPLTVTSAQKNPTAFYLCASSIRSGANVLTFGAGSRLTVL.

The rearrangement links TRBV10-2 to TRBJ2-1; the D gene is possibly TRBD2 (6 bases). There are 14 residues in the CDR3. Germline lookup yields CDR1 WSHSY and CDR2 SAAADI. V shed 4 bases and J shed 4 bases, with 11 bases lying between them. DNA of the CDR3: TGCGCCAGCAGTGGGGCTAGCGTATACAATGAGCAGTTCTTC. Its translation: CASSGASVYNEQFF.

This rearrangement joins TRBV5-1 to TRBJ2-3; unclear D gene. The CDR3 is 15 amino acids. Germline values: CDR1 SGHRS, CDR2 YFSETQ. V gave up 0 bases and J gave up 2 bases, with 10 bases separating them. CDR3 residues: CASSLGGEITDTQYF. CDR3 nucleotides: TGCGCCAGCAGCTTGGGAGGAGAGATCACAGATACGCAGTATTTT.

The CDR3 region is CATSRGGGAVEKLFF. In DNA, the CDR3 is TGTGCCACCAGCAGAGGCGGTGGGGCGGTTGAAAAACTGTTTTTT. The chain employs TRBV15 and TRBJ1-4; tentative D call: TRBD1 (5 bases). The CDR3 is 15 amino acids. Germline V gene lookup returns CDR1 LNHNV and CDR2 YYDKDF (reference sequence). V was clipped by 1 base and J by 7 bases, with 13 bases between them.

The rearrangement joins TRBV5-6 to TRBJ2-3, with 8 bases matching TRBD2. The CDR3 runs to 14 residues. The V segment lost 5 bases and the J segment 1 base; nucleotides outside the gene matches: 3. Germline CDR1 and CDR2: SGHDT and YYEEEE. This chain's CDR3 is CASRRRGGTDTQYF. CDR3 nucleotides: TGTGCCAGCAGAAGGCGGGGGGGCACAGATACGCAGTATTTT.

The chain combines TRBV18 with TRBJ2-5, with 8 bases identical to TRBD1. The V segment lost 5 bases and the J segment 5 bases; nucleotides outside the gene matches: 13. Per germline, CDR1 KGHSH and CDR2 LQKENI. The CDR3 length is 16 residues. The CDR3 region has the DNA TGTGCCAGCTCAGCAAACCGTCCAGGGGGCGGCGAGACCCAGTACTTC. This codes for CASSANRPGGGETQYF.

There are a few counts of this clone. This chain joins TRBV19 and TRBJ1-5, with 8 bases fitting TRBD1. Per the germline V gene, CDR1 is LNHDA and CDR2 is SQIVND (reference sequence). The CDR3 covers 15 residues. The J segment lost 7 bases and the V segment lost 2 bases, leaving 7 bases of the junction unmatched. This CDR3 is CASSIPTGVSQPQHF. The CDR3 DNA is TGTGCCAGTAGTATACCGACAGGGGTGAGCCAGCCCCAGCATTTT.

This rearrangement joins TRBV5-5 to TRBJ1-2; no clear D gene. CDR1 is SGHKS and CDR2 is YYEKEE in the germline V gene (reference sequence). Trimming stripped 2 bases from V and 8 bases from J, with 13 bases between. This CDR3 spans 13 amino acids. The CDR3 loop is CASSFPTRGGYTF. As DNA, the CDR3 is TGTGCCAGCAGCTTCCCCACCCGAGGGGGCTACACCTTC.

The V and J genes are TRBV6-4 and TRBJ2-7; a possible D gene is TRBD1 (6 bases). The CDR3 loop spans 16 amino acids. The V gene's germline CDR1 is MRHNA and CDR2 SNTAGT. The ends were cut back, 6 bases at V and 3 bases at J, with 21 bases in the middle. The CDR3 here is CASRDQGQKKRYEQYF. CDR3 sequence (DNA): TGTGCCAGCAGGGATCAAGGACAGAAAAAGCGCTACGAGCAGTACTTC.

J is TRBJ2-7 and V is TRBV10-3; D might be TRBD2 (5 bases). Germline CDR1 is ENHRY and CDR2 is SYGVKD. The CDR3 sequence is 13 residues long. The V end was cut by 5 bases, the J end by 5 bases, with 13 bases between. The CDR3 spells CAISLEGYHEQYF. DNA of the CDR3: TGTGCCATCAGTTTAGAGGGATACCACGAGCAGTACTTC.

This chain uses TRBV12-3 or TRBV12-4 with TRBJ2-3; D perhaps matches TRBD1 (5 bases). Deletions cut 5 bases from V and 4 bases from J, with 10 bases between. CDR3 length: 13 residues. The CDR3 DNA reads TGTGCCAGCAGTCCCAAAGGGGCAGATACGCAGTATTTT. It codes for CASSPKGADTQYF.

The chain carries TRBV28 and TRBJ1-4, with 12 bases matching TRBD1. The CDR3 runs 16 residues. Germline V gene lookup returns CDR1 MDHEN and CDR2 SYDVKM. V was clipped by 6 bases and J by 8 bases; unmatched bases: 10. The CDR3 coding sequence is TGTGCCAGCAGGGGACAGGGGGCGGGAGGGCTAGAAAAACTGTTTTTT. This codes for CASRGQGAGGLEKLFF.

The chain joins TRBV5-1 to TRBJ1-5, with TRBD1 identical over 7 bases. Germline values: CDR1 SGHRS, CDR2 YFSETQ. This CDR3 is built from 18 residues. The J segment lost 2 bases and the V segment lost 3 bases, leaving 14 bases of the junction unmatched. CDR3 sequence: CASSSGGIPRVRNQPQHF. The CDR3 nucleotides are TGCGCCAGCAGCTCAGGGGGGATACCGAGGGTTCGCAATCAGCCCCAGCATTTT.

This clone occurred once. This chain joins TRBV5-1 and TRBJ2-5; 9 bases map to TRBD1. The V and J ends lost 5 bases and 3 bases, in that order; junction bases with no gene match: 11. The CDR3 is 16 residues long. Germline V gene sequence: CDR1 SGHRS, CDR2 YFSETQ. The DNA for the CDR3 is TGCGCCAGCAGAAGGGGGGGACAGGGTGACAAAGAGACCCAGTACTTC. Translation gives CASRRGGQGDKETQYF.

The rearrangement links TRBV4-3 to TRBJ1-2; a possible D gene is TRBD1 (6 bases). Deletions cut 1 base from V and 1 base from J, with 10 bases between. The CDR3 is 15 amino acids. In germline, CDR1 is LGHNA, CDR2 YSLEER. The CDR3 DNA reads TGCGCCAGCAGCCAAGCAGGGGCCCTTAACTATGGCTACACCTTC. Protein sequence: CASSQAGALNYGYTF.

The sample holds one count of this clone. Because the CDR3's place on the DNA is in doubt, the DNA is left out and the CDR3 is given as listed by TCRdb. The gene calls are TRBV28 and TRBJ2-3; the table assigns TRBD2, which was not confirmed against the DNA. The CDR3 is 17 residues long, ends included. Germline lookup yields CDR1 MDHEN and CDR2 SYDVKM. The CDR3 protein is CASSSSTSGGSSDTQYF.

This chain links TRBV5-1 with TRBJ2-1; a possible D gene is TRBD2 (5 bases). Trimming shortened V by 4 bases and J by 0 bases, and 11 bases separated the two germline ends. Germline CDR1 reads SGHRS; CDR2 reads YFSETQ. The CDR3 is 15 residues long. The CDR3 spells CASSADLSSYNEQFF. The DNA of the CDR3 is TGCGCCAGCAGCGCGGACTTAAGCTCCTACAATGAGCAGTTCTTC.

The V call is TRBV13, the J call TRBJ2-1; TRBD1 is a possible D gene (6 bases). The germline V and J ends were trimmed by 5 bases and 2 bases, with 10 bases remaining between them. CDR1 is PRHDT and CDR2 is FYEKMQ in the germline V gene (reference sequence). CDR3 length equals 14 residues. DNA of the CDR3: TGTGCCAGCAGCCCCCAGGGGACCTACAATGAGCAGTTCTTC. Its protein is CASSPQGTYNEQFF.

This clone was recorded only once. This chain uses TRBV4-1 with TRBJ2-5; 11 bases align to TRBD2. Germline trimming cut 4 bases from V and 3 bases from J; bases unmatched to any gene: 4. The CDR3 runs 15 residues. Germline V gene lookup returns CDR1 MGHRA and CDR2 YSYEKL. As DNA, the CDR3 is TGCGCCAGCAGCCTCTTACTAGCGGGGGAAGAGACCCAGTACTTC. It encodes CASSLLLAGEETQYF.

V usage is TRBV9 and J usage is TRBJ1-2, with 9 bases lining up with TRBD1. The trim removed 3 bases at V and 4 bases at J, leaving 10 bases unmatched. The CDR3 loop spans 16 amino acids. Germline V gene lookup returns CDR1 SGDLS and CDR2 YYNGEE. The CDR3 loop is CASSAAGGGQGYGYTF. The CDR3 nucleotides read TGTGCCAGCAGCGCTGCGGGCGGGGGACAGGGCTATGGCTACACCTTC.

This chain uses TRBV27 with TRBJ1-5; D is uncertain. Between the trimmed V and J ends, which lost 1 base and 4 bases, there was a span of 8 bases. Germline lookup yields CDR1 MNHEY and CDR2 SMNVEV (reference sequence). The length of the CDR3 is 14 residues. The CDR3 here is CASSLLGENQPQHF. As DNA, the CDR3 is TGTGCCAGCAGTTTATTGGGAGAAAATCAGCCCCAGCATTTT.

The rearrangement uses TRBV3-1 (or the pseudogene TRBV3-2) and TRBJ2-2; D gene uncertain. Trimming cost V 3 bases and J 6 bases, with 5 bases left between them. From germline, CDR1 is LGHDT and CDR2 YNNKEL (reference sequence). This CDR3 is built from 12 residues. DNA for the CDR3: TGTGCCAGCAGCCAGGCGGCCGGGGAGCTGTTTTTT. Protein: CASSQAAGELFF.

The CDR3 DNA reads as TGTGCCAGCTCAGGGACTCCTACCTACGAGCAGTACTTC. This translates into CASSGTPTYEQYF. The genes are TRBV28 and TRBJ2-7; possible D gene TRBD2, 6 bases. Trimming cost V 8 bases and J 2 bases, with 13 bases left between them. CDR1 and CDR2 from the germline V gene are MDHEN and SYDVKM. The CDR3 runs 13 residues.

This rearrangement joins TRBV5-1 to TRBJ2-1, with D tentatively TRBD1 (6 bases). The V and J ends lost 4 bases and 6 bases respectively, with 14 bases between them. This CDR3 has 14 residues. Per the germline V gene, CDR1 is SGHRS and CDR2 is YFSETQ. The CDR3 reads CASSNLLGGNEQFF. For the CDR3, the DNA is TGCGCCAGCAGCAACCTCCTAGGGGGCAATGAGCAGTTCTTC.

Only one count was recorded for this clone. The chain links TRBV5-4 to TRBJ2-5, with 8 bases fitting TRBD1. The CDR3 extends over 14 amino acids. CDR1 and CDR2 from the germline V gene are SGHNT and YYREEE (reference sequence). V gave up 4 bases and J gave up 2 bases; unmatched junction bases: 4. The CDR3 loop reads CASSRTGQQETQYF. In DNA, the CDR3 is TGTGCCAGCAGCCGGACAGGGCAACAAGAGACCCAGTACTTC.

This chain connects TRBV27 to TRBJ2-3; D remains unclear. Between the trimmed V and J ends, which lost 3 bases and 1 base, there was a span of 5 bases. The CDR3 is 13 amino acids. From germline, CDR1 is MNHEY and CDR2 SMNVEV (reference sequence). CDR3 nucleotide sequence: TGTGCCAGCAGTTTGGCGGGCACAGATACGCAGTATTTT. Amino acids: CASSLAGTDTQYF.

V is TRBV6-2 or TRBV6-3 and J is TRBJ2-7; 7 positions match TRBD1. V was clipped by 4 bases and J by 2 bases; unmatched bases: 5. CDR1 and CDR2 (germline): MNHEY, SVGEGT. The CDR3 runs to 14 residues. CDR3 nucleotides: TGTGCCAGCAGTTCGGACAGGTCTACCTACGAGCAGTACTTC. This encodes CASSSDRSTYEQYF.